The TCR beta chain under discussion was sequenced for a study of shared clonotypes between healthy human individuals. The data were produced by immunoSEQ multiplex PCR, yet TCRdb's version contains in-frame clones alone and is incomplete. The data hold 1,400,000 or so clones, with 98% to 99% observed a single time. In germline, CDR1 is MDHEN, CDR2 SYDVKM. V lost 5 bases, J lost 4 bases, and 9 bases stayed unmatched. The CDR3 runs to 16 residues. Sequencing was done on a sample of naive CD4+ T cells sorted from blood. Described subset: CD45RA+ positively selected. The rearrangement uses TRBV28 and TRBJ1-4; 8 nucleotides agree with TRBD1. The origin of this receptor is a man aged 25 to 45 in good health. The CDR3 bases are TGTGCCAGCAGTACCGGACAGGGTTGGTATAATGAAAAACTGTTTTTT. It codes for CASSTGQGWYNEKLFF. Complete variable domain (other parts from reference TRBV28 and TRBJ1-4): DVKVTQSSRYLVKRTGEKVFLECVQDMDHENMFWYRQDPGLGLRLIYFSYDVKMKEKGDIPEGYSVSREKKERFSLILESASTNQTSMYLCASSTGQGWYNEKLFFGSGTQLSVL.